The 30 T cell receptor beta chains below all came from one sample that was sequenced in a study of TIL therapy for anti-PD-1-resistant metastatic lung cancer. Sequencing used immunoSEQ v3. The repertoire was sequenced with immunoSEQ multiplex PCR; TCRdb's copy has only in-frame clones and lacks some. The sample includes tens of thousands of clones, 69% of them seen just once. The time point was: pre-treatment sample, taken before nivolumab and TIL therapy. The sequencing here drew on blood, taken at baseline. All receptors derive from a person between 25 and 80 years old with non-small cell lung cancer.

This clone was counted between two and nine times. J is TRBJ2-1 and V is TRBV13; no definite D call. The CDR3 totals 14 residues. V shed 1 base and J shed 8 bases, with 12 bases lying between them. The germline gives CDR1 PRHDT, CDR2 FYEKMQ (reference sequence). The CDR3 DNA reads as TGTGCCAGCAGCTTAGAGTCTCGGCGCGATGAGCAGTTCTTC. This translates into CASSLESRRDEQFF.

The CDR3 here is CASSQERDIQETQYF. CDR3 DNA sequence: TGCGCCAGCAGCCAAGAGAGGGACATACAAGAGACCCAGTACTTC. V gene TRBV4-1 combines with J gene TRBJ2-5; D is possibly TRBD1 (6 bases). The germline V gene encodes CDR1 MGHRA and CDR2 YSYEKL. The CDR3 is 15 amino acids. Trimming left V 0 bases short and J 2 bases short, with 10 bases between.

There are a few counts of this clone. This rearrangement joins TRBV4-2 to TRBJ1-4; TRBD1 is a possible D gene (6 bases). V gave up 3 bases and J gave up 7 bases, with 15 bases separating them. The CDR3 runs 15 residues. The germline V gene has CDR1 LGHNA and CDR2 YNFKEQ. The CDR3 bases are TGTGCCAGCAGCCAGAGGGGACATGGCGGTGAAAAACTGTTTTTT. This codes for CASSQRGHGGEKLFF.

In regard to this clone: At one end the junction does not follow the germline gene, possibly because of a read error. This chain links TRBV18 with TRBJ1-2, with no clear D. Germline values: CDR1 KGHSH, CDR2 LQKENI. The CDR3 sequence is 13 residues long. This CDR3 reads CASSPGQLYGYTF. CDR3 DNA sequence: TGTGCCAGCTCACCTGGGCAGCTCTATGGTTACACCTTC.

This clone was found a few times. CDR3 nucleotides: TGTGCCAGCAGCTTAGCGACAGGGGGGAACACTGAAGCTTTCTTT. This encodes CASSLATGGNTEAFF. The V gene is TRBV7-6, the J gene TRBJ1-1, with 9 bases matching TRBD1. The CDR3 has 15 residues. In germline, CDR1 is SGHVS, CDR2 FNYEAQ. V shed 0 bases and J 1 base; nucleotides not matched to a gene: 0.

The J gene is TRBJ2-7, the V gene TRBV2; D is unresolved. V was clipped by 9 bases and J by 1 base, with 10 bases between them. This CDR3 has 12 amino acids. CDR1 is SNHLY, CDR2 FYNNEI, per germline. CDR3 sequence reads: CARDPLSYEQYF. DNA for the CDR3: TGTGCCAGGGACCCTCTTTCCTACGAGCAGTACTTC.

The V call is TRBV7-9, the J call TRBJ2-1, with TRBD2 identical over 12 bases. Germline-derived CDR1 and CDR2 are SEHNR and FQNEAQ (reference sequence). With 2 bases clipped from V and 8 bases from J, the junction kept 4 bases outside the gene matches. This CDR3 is 15 amino acids long. CDR3 amino acids: CASSLLAGGPDEQFF. For the CDR3, the DNA is TGTGCCAGCAGCTTACTAGCGGGGGGGCCAGATGAGCAGTTCTTC.

The rearrangement uses TRBV27 and TRBJ2-7; 9 bases map to TRBD2. In germline, CDR1 is MNHEY, CDR2 SMNVEV (reference sequence). The CDR3 is made up of 16 amino acids. J was trimmed by 3 bases and V by 4 bases; bases with no gene match: 10. CDR3 loop: CASSYSGGPLFYEQYF. The CDR3, as DNA: TGTGCCAGCAGTTACAGCGGGGGGCCCCTCTTCTACGAGCAGTACTTC.

The chain carries TRBV2 and TRBJ2-3; D gene uncertain. Germline values: CDR1 SNHLY, CDR2 FYNNEI. This CDR3 spans 15 amino acids. Trimming left V 6 bases short and J 5 bases short, with 18 bases between. CDR3: CASSGSRRALDTQYF. CDR3 in DNA: TGTGCCAGCAGCGGGTCCCGGCGTGCTTTAGATACGCAGTATTTT.

The CDR3 DNA is TGTGCCAGTAGTATCGGGAGAGAAGCTTTCTTT. The encoded protein is CASSIGREAFF. V usage is TRBV19 and J usage is TRBJ1-1, with no clear D. V gave up 3 bases and J gave up 8 bases, with 7 bases separating them. CDR1 is LNHDA and CDR2 is SQIVND in the germline V gene (reference sequence). This CDR3 is built from 11 residues. Supplemented by reference TRBV19 and TRBJ1-1, the full variable domain reads DGGITQSPKYLFRKEGQNVTLSCEQNLNHDAMYWYRQDPGQGLRLIYYSQIVNDFQKGDIAEGYSVSREKKESFPLTVTSAQKNPTAFYLCASSIGREAFFGQGTRLTVV.

The V call is TRBV6-1, the J call TRBJ1-3; a weak D match, TRBD1 (5 bases). Between the trimmed V and J ends, which lost 6 bases and 7 bases, there was a span of 13 bases. This CDR3 is built from 13 residues. Germline V lookup: CDR1 MNHNS, CDR2 SASEGT. The CDR3 DNA is TGTGCCAGCAGACGGCGGGGGGGGAACACCATATATTTT. It encodes CASRRRGGNTIYF.

This clone was detected once. This rearrangement joins TRBV19 to TRBJ2-7; D may be TRBD2 (6 bases). This CDR3 comprises 12 residues. The germline V gene encodes CDR1 LNHDA and CDR2 SQIVND (reference sequence). Trimming took 6 bases from V and 6 from J, leaving 12 bases between them. CDR3 sequence: CASRSPGGEQYF. The CDR3 region has the DNA TGTGCCAGTAGAAGTCCCGGGGGCGAGCAGTACTTC.

This chain connects TRBV10-2 to TRBJ2-2; 8 nucleotides line up with TRBD2. Germline CDR1 and CDR2: WSHSY and SAAADI. The J segment lost 6 bases and the V segment lost 4 bases, leaving 4 bases of the junction unmatched. This CDR3 comprises 14 residues. For the CDR3, the DNA is TGCGCCAGCAGTGCGACTAGCGCGGCCGGGGAGCTGTTTTTT. This gives the protein CASSATSAAGELFF.

This chain connects TRBV9 to TRBJ1-3; D might be TRBD1 (5 bases). Deletions cut 0 bases from V and 0 bases from J, with 10 bases between. This CDR3 spans 16 amino acids. Germline-derived CDR1 and CDR2 are SGDLS and YYNGEE. The CDR3 nucleotides are TGTGCCAGCAGCGTAGGTGGGACCTACTCTGGAAACACCATATATTTT. Amino acids: CASSVGGTYSGNTIYF.

The V and J genes are TRBV9 and TRBJ2-3, with 8 bases that match TRBD1. V trimming: 4 bases; J trimming: 4 bases; junction bases outside the gene matches: 5. This CDR3 comprises 14 residues. Germline loops: CDR1 SGDLS, CDR2 YYNGEE. The CDR3 sequence is CASSQDREADTQYF. CDR3 in DNA: TGTGCCAGCAGCCAGGACAGGGAAGCAGATACGCAGTATTTT.

This clone turned up a few times. This chain connects TRBV2 to TRBJ2-7, with a weak D call TRBD2 (5 bases). Trimming cost V 8 bases and J 0 bases, with 8 bases left between them. The CDR3 has 12 residues. Germline CDR1 SNHLY, CDR2 FYNNEI. CDR3 DNA: TGTGCCAGCGTCGGGGACTCCTACGAGCAGTACTTC. It encodes CASVGDSYEQYF. The full variable domain, in which reference TRBV2 and TRBJ2-7 provide the parts outside the CDR3, is EPEVTQTPSHQVTQMGQEVILRCVPISNHLYFYWYRQILGQKVEFLVSFYNNEISEKSEIFDDQFSVERPDGSNFTLKIRSTKLEDSAMYFCASVGDSYEQYFGPGTRLTVT.

V is TRBV11-2 and J is TRBJ2-3; D not resolved. V gave up 5 bases and J gave up 3 bases, with 15 bases separating them. CDR1 and CDR2 from the germline V gene are SGHAT and FQNNGV. CDR3 length: 15 residues. CDR3 amino acids: CASSPGPKETDTQYF. The CDR3 nucleotides are TGTGCCAGCAGCCCGGGCCCCAAGGAAACAGATACGCAGTATTTT.

This rearrangement joins TRBV27 to TRBJ2-1; the match to TRBD1 covers 9 bases. V lost 2 bases, J lost 9 bases, and 2 bases stayed unmatched. Germline CDR1 reads MNHEY; CDR2 reads SMNVEV (reference sequence). This CDR3 has 13 residues. CDR3 residues: CASSLRTGVEQFF. Written as DNA, the CDR3 is TGTGCCAGCAGTTTAAGGACAGGGGTTGAGCAGTTCTTC.

The chain uses TRBV12-5 and TRBJ2-7; 10 bases align to TRBD2. The CDR3 covers 18 residues. Germline V CDR1 and CDR2: LGHNT, FRNRAP. V was pared by 5 bases and J by 4 bases, with 17 bases of the junction left unmatched. The CDR3 reads CASGPPPSGRARVYEQYF. For the CDR3, the DNA is TGTGCTAGTGGTCCCCCTCCCAGCGGGAGGGCTAGAGTTTACGAGCAGTACTTC.

The chain is built from TRBV7-8 and TRBJ1-4; TRBD1 aligns across 7 bases. The J segment lost 10 bases and the V segment lost 0 bases, leaving 5 bases of the junction unmatched. CDR3 size: 14 residues. CDR1 is SGHVS, CDR2 FQNEAQ, per germline. CDR3: CASSLARQGVKLFF. CDR3 nucleotide sequence: TGTGCCAGCAGCTTAGCGCGGCAGGGGGTAAAACTGTTTTTT. The whole variable domain, remainder taken from reference TRBV7-8 and TRBJ1-4, is GAGVSQSPRYKVAKRGQDVALRCDPISGHVSLFWYQQALGQGPEFLTYFQNEAQLDKSGLPSDRFFAERPEGSVSTLKIQRTQQEDSAVYLCASSLARQGVKLFFGSGTQLSVL.

The chain couples TRBV6-6 to TRBJ1-5; a weak D match, TRBD1 (6 bases). V lost 7 bases and J 2 bases, leaving 12 bases between the germline ends. This CDR3 contains 14 residues. Germline V gene lookup returns CDR1 MNHNY and CDR2 SVGAGI (reference sequence). The CDR3 bases are TGTGCCAGCAAAGGACAGAATGGCAATCAGCCCCAGCATTTT. Translation gives CASKGQNGNQPQHF.

The V gene is TRBV5-1, the J gene TRBJ2-2; maybe TRBD1 (6 bases). The CDR3 spans 15 residues. The germline gives CDR1 SGHRS, CDR2 YFSETQ. V lost 4 bases and J 4 bases, leaving 14 bases between the germline ends. The CDR3 loop is CASSPGDTRTGELFF. The CDR3 bases are TGCGCCAGCAGCCCAGGGGACACCCGCACCGGGGAGCTGTTTTTT.

This clone was recorded a few times. The chain has TRBV19 and TRBJ1-4, with D possibly matching TRBD1 (5 bases). Germline CDR1 reads LNHDA; CDR2 reads SQIVND (reference sequence). V lost 11 bases and J 6 bases, leaving 22 bases between the germline ends. CDR3 size: 15 residues. CDR3 coding DNA: TGTGCCGCTGCGGGCAGGGTGGGAACCTATGAAAAACTGTTTTTT. Encoded protein: CAAAGRVGTYEKLFF. Full variable domain (remainder filled in from reference TRBV19 and TRBJ1-4): DGGITQSPKYLFRKEGQNVTLSCEQNLNHDAMYWYRQDPGQGLRLIYYSQIVNDFQKGDIAEGYSVSREKKESFPLTVTSAQKNPTAFYLCAAAGRVGTYEKLFFGSGTQLSVL.

This clone came up a few times. The chain is built from TRBV2 and TRBJ1-5, with 7 bases that match TRBD1. Trimming took 4 bases from V and 4 from J; bases not matched to a gene: 13. The CDR3 contains 17 residues. Germline V gives CDR1 SNHLY, CDR2 FYNNEI. The CDR3 protein is CASSGVGQALGNQPQHF. The CDR3 nucleotides read TGTGCCAGCAGTGGCGTAGGACAGGCCCTCGGTAATCAGCCCCAGCATTTT.

V is TRBV11-2 and J is TRBJ2-5, with a weak D call TRBD2 (5 bases). Germline-derived CDR1 and CDR2 are SGHAT and FQNNGV. Trimming cost V 3 bases and J 3 bases, with 11 bases left between them. This CDR3 comprises 14 residues. In DNA, the CDR3 is TGTGCCAGCAGCTTCGGACTTCTAGAAGAGACCCAGTACTTC. This gives the protein CASSFGLLEETQYF.

CDR3 in DNA: TGTGCCAGCACCCCTAGACTAGCGGGGGAAATCCAGTACTTC. Amino acids: CASTPRLAGEIQYF. This chain joins TRBV2 and TRBJ2-5; TRBD2 aligns across 12 bases. With V trimmed by 7 bases and J by 10 bases, 10 bases remained unmatched. The germline CDR1 and CDR2 sequences are SNHLY and FYNNEI. The CDR3 runs to 14 residues.

In DNA form, the CDR3 reads TGTGCCAGCAGTGACACCCCGGGACAGGGTCATAGCTACGAGCAGTACTTC. As protein: CASSDTPGQGHSYEQYF. The chain combines TRBV28 with TRBJ2-7; 9 bases fit TRBD1. V lost 5 bases and J lost 3; bases outside the gene matches: 14. CDR3 length: 17 residues. The germline gives CDR1 MDHEN, CDR2 SYDVKM. The variable domain in full, with the rest retrieved from reference TRBV28 and TRBJ2-7, is DVKVTQSSRYLVKRTGEKVFLECVQDMDHENMFWYRQDPGLGLRLIYFSYDVKMKEKGDIPEGYSVSREKKERFSLILESASTNQTSMYLCASSDTPGQGHSYEQYFGPGTRLTVT.

This chain connects TRBV30 to TRBJ2-2, with 14 bases aligning to TRBD2. In germline, CDR1 is GTSNPN, CDR2 SVGIG (reference sequence). This CDR3 spans 15 amino acids. The J segment lost 6 bases and the V segment lost 1 base, leaving 1 base of the junction unmatched. Here the CDR3 reads CAWSEGLAGAGELFF. Here the CDR3 DNA reads TGTGCCTGGAGTGAGGGACTAGCGGGGGCCGGGGAGCTGTTTTTT.

V and J are TRBV4-1 and TRBJ2-3; 16 positions agree with TRBD2. The CDR3 consists of 18 residues. CDR1 and CDR2 from the germline V gene are MGHRA and YSYEKL. J was trimmed by 1 base and V by 3 bases; bases with no gene match: 4. CDR3 DNA sequence: TGCGCCAGCAGCCAGGCGGGACTAGCGGGGGGGCGCACAGATACGCAGTATTTT. This sequence encodes CASSQAGLAGGRTDTQYF.

This chain links TRBV29-1 with TRBJ2-5; 8 bases map to TRBD1. The CDR3 loop spans 14 amino acids. V lost 7 bases, J lost 1 base, and 8 bases stayed unmatched. In germline, CDR1 is SQVTM, CDR2 ANQGSEA. The CDR3 protein is CSAADTGGQETQYF. In DNA, the CDR3 is TGCAGCGCTGCTGACACAGGGGGCCAAGAGACCCAGTACTTC.